Included here is one T cell receptor beta chain sequence, with context. As yet, its antigen is unknown. This sample is part of a study of cytomegalovirus exposure and HLA in healthy donors. These donors were members of the approximately 110-subject validation cohort, a group separate from the approximately 670-subject first cohort. This CDR3 is built from 15 residues. Trimming at V came to 5 bases and at J to 3 bases, leaving 2 bases not matched to a gene. Germline-derived CDR1 and CDR2 are SGHAT and FQNNGV. Regarding the study as a whole: According to a later analysis, TCR clusters from the first cohort tended to co-occur in the 120 or so validation repertoires. It was about 150 TCR beta chains that were listed as cytomegalovirus-associated.

Produced via immunoSEQ multiplex PCR; TCRdb's table is partial and in-frame only. This table has just under 150,000 clones, roughly 86% appearing once. This clonotype was obtained from a man between 18 and 29 years old in good health and CMV-seropositive. The chain employs TRBV11-2 and TRBJ2-5; 14 bases match TRBD2. The source material was PBMCs. As DNA, the CDR3 is TGTGCCAGCAGCCCGGGACTAGCGGGAGAAGAGACCCAGTACTTC. Its protein is CASSPGLAGEETQYF. The full variable domain, completed using reference TRBV11-2 and TRBJ2-5, is EAGVAQSPRYKIIEKRQSVAFWCNPISGHATLYWYQQILGQGPKLLIQFQNNGVVDDSQLPKDRFSAERLKGVDSTLKIQPAKLEDSAVYLCASSPGLAGEETQYFGPGTRLLVL.